A single sample is the source of the 25 T cell receptor beta chains below, sequenced in a study of cytomegalovirus exposure and HLA in healthy donors. With 60 Vbeta and 13 Jbeta primers, the PCR was carried out. Profiled with immunoSEQ multiplex PCR; TCRdb holds only in-frame clones, not every one. The top ten clones hold approximately 2.1% of a sample with 100,000 to 130,000 clones, roughly 80% of them seen once. The sample taken for sequencing was PBMCs. The receptors here all came from a young man in good health and CMV-seronegative.

This chain links TRBV9 with TRBJ2-3, with a tentative D call TRBD2 (6 bases). From germline, CDR1 is SGDLS and CDR2 YYNGEE. V was cut by 4 bases and J by 0 bases, with 12 bases left in between. The CDR3 is made up of 15 amino acids. This chain's CDR3 is CASSLSGASTDTQYF. CDR3 coding DNA: TGTGCCAGCAGCCTTAGCGGAGCTAGCACAGATACGCAGTATTTT.

The rearrangement uses TRBV6-1 and TRBJ2-3, with 7 bases fitting TRBD2. Germline-derived CDR1 and CDR2 are MNHNS and SASEGT. The CDR3 length is 13 residues. V lost 7 bases to trimming and J lost 2 bases; unmatched junction nucleotides: 3. The CDR3 loop reads CASNRDYTDTQYF. The CDR3 bases are TGTGCCAGCAACCGGGACTACACAGATACGCAGTATTTT.

The genes are TRBV29-1 and TRBJ2-3; 9 nucleotides agree with TRBD2. This CDR3 comprises 14 residues. V trimming: 2 bases; J trimming: 5 bases; junction bases outside the gene matches: 5. CDR1 is SQVTM, CDR2 ANQGSEA, per germline. The DNA for the CDR3 is TGCAGCGTTGAACCGGCGGGAGGGGTAGATACGCAGTATTTT. Translated, it gives CSVEPAGGVDTQYF.

The chain uses TRBV6-5 and TRBJ1-1; D gene ambiguous. V lost 0 bases and J lost 1, with 9 bases in between. Germline values: CDR1 MNHEY, CDR2 SVGAGI. The CDR3 covers 15 residues. The CDR3 nucleotides are TGTGCCAGCAGTTACTCGTCCCGACAGAACACTGAAGCTTTCTTT. As protein: CASSYSSRQNTEAFF.

This clone was seen more than once but under ten times. The chain is built from TRBV19 and TRBJ2-2; 7 positions match TRBD1. CDR1 LNHDA and CDR2 SQIVND come from the germline V gene (reference sequence). The V and J ends lost 5 bases and 5 bases, in that order; junction bases with no gene match: 5. This CDR3 is 14 amino acids long. The CDR3 here is CASSLYRGTGELFF. The CDR3 coding sequence is TGTGCCAGTAGTTTATACAGGGGAACCGGGGAGCTGTTTTTT.

The chain has TRBV6-5 and TRBJ2-7, with TRBD1 matching over 7 bases. Germline V lookup: CDR1 MNHEY, CDR2 SVGAGI. Germline trimming cut 4 bases from V and 5 bases from J; bases unmatched to any gene: 11. The CDR3 consists of 15 residues. The CDR3 sequence is CASSSLGQYPHEQYF. CDR3 DNA sequence: TGTGCCAGCAGTTCCTTGGGACAGTATCCCCACGAGCAGTACTTC.

The V gene is TRBV7-2, the J gene TRBJ2-5; perhaps TRBD1 as D (6 bases). The V end was cut by 4 bases, the J end by 4 bases, with 19 bases between. This CDR3 comprises 16 residues. From germline, CDR1 is SGHTA and CDR2 FQGNSA. The CDR3 loop is CASSSDSGTNTETQYF. The CDR3 DNA reads as TGTGCCAGCAGCTCTGACTCCGGGACAAATACAGAGACCCAGTACTTC.

The chain employs TRBV5-4 and TRBJ2-1; D perhaps matches TRBD1 (5 bases). CDR3 length: 13 residues. Germline CDR1 and CDR2: SGHNT and YYREEE (reference sequence). V was trimmed by 5 bases and J by 4 bases, leaving 10 bases between them. As DNA, the CDR3 is TGTGCCAGCAGAAGGGGCGGTTACAATGAGCAGTTCTTC. Its protein product is CASRRGGYNEQFF.

The rearrangement uses TRBV11-2 and TRBJ2-2; 7 bases match TRBD1. There are 15 residues in the CDR3. The germline V gene has CDR1 SGHAT and CDR2 FQNNGV. V shed 3 bases, J shed 5 bases, and the junction held 6 bases outside the gene matches. The CDR3 DNA reads as TGTGCCAGCAGCTTGGGGTCAGGGGGAACCGGGGAGCTGTTTTTT. This sequence encodes CASSLGSGGTGELFF.

The rearrangement uses TRBV11-2 and TRBJ2-1, with D possibly being TRBD2 (5 bases). This CDR3 spans 15 amino acids. Trimming removed 5 bases from V and 2 bases from J, with 13 bases in between. Germline V lookup: CDR1 SGHAT, CDR2 FQNNGV. Here the CDR3 DNA reads TGTGCCAGCAGCCGAGAAGCACTAGCCTACAATGAGCAGTTCTTC. Translating gives CASSREALAYNEQFF.

The chain couples TRBV13 to TRBJ2-5; D remains unclear. Between the trimmed V and J ends, which lost 2 bases and 5 bases, there was a span of 9 bases. The CDR3 extends over 13 amino acids. The V gene's germline CDR1 is PRHDT and CDR2 FYEKMQ (reference sequence). CDR3 region: CASSLTRRETQYF. The CDR3 DNA reads as TGTGCCAGCAGCTTAACCCGTCGGGAGACCCAGTACTTC.

The chain is built from TRBV11-2 and TRBJ1-5; maybe TRBD1 (6 bases). V lost 5 bases and J 0 bases, leaving 11 bases between the germline ends. The germline V gene has CDR1 SGHAT and CDR2 FQNNGV. This CDR3 has 15 amino acids. CDR3 nucleotide sequence: TGTGCCAGCAGCCGGGACACCCTTAGCAATCAGCCCCAGCATTTT. This sequence encodes CASSRDTLSNQPQHF.

The genes are TRBV10-2 and TRBJ1-2; D not resolved. Trimming took off 0 bases at V and 8 bases at J, with 13 bases between the two ends. Germline values: CDR1 WSHSY, CDR2 SAAADI. The CDR3 length is 14 residues. The CDR3 protein is CASSESKSGGGYTF. As DNA, the CDR3 is TGCGCCAGCAGTGAGTCGAAATCAGGCGGGGGCTACACCTTC.

V usage is TRBV7-9 and J usage is TRBJ2-5; 9 bases match TRBD1. V trimming: 1 base; J trimming: 3 bases; junction bases outside the gene matches: 3. From germline, CDR1 is SEHNR and CDR2 FQNEAQ (reference sequence). This CDR3 spans 15 amino acids. CDR3 in amino acids: CASSLGDRGKETQYF. As DNA, the CDR3 is TGTGCCAGCAGCTTAGGAGACAGGGGGAAAGAGACCCAGTACTTC.

The chain has TRBV7-8 and TRBJ2-7; D might be TRBD1 (5 bases). This CDR3 has 14 amino acids. Trimming removed 6 bases from V and 0 bases from J, with 12 bases in between. CDR1 is SGHVS and CDR2 is FQNEAQ in the germline V gene. DNA for the CDR3: TGTGCCAGCAGTCCTACTGACAGCTCCTACGAGCAGTACTTC. Translated: CASSPTDSSYEQYF.

The rearrangement uses TRBV7-3 and TRBJ1-2, with D possibly matching TRBD1 (6 bases). CDR3 length: 13 residues. The V end was cut by 4 bases, the J end by 4 bases, with 10 bases between. Germline values: CDR1 SGHTA, CDR2 FQGTGA. The DNA for the CDR3 is TGTGCCAGCAGCTCTCAACAGGGCTATGGCTACACCTTC. Protein product: CASSSQQGYGYTF.

The gene calls are TRBV18 and TRBJ2-2, with TRBD1 matching over 10 bases. The V gene end was trimmed by 3 bases and the J gene end by 5 bases; junction bases not matched to a gene: 3. Germline V gene data show CDR1 as KGHSH and CDR2 as LQKENI. The CDR3 contains 15 residues. CDR3 loop: CASSPSDRGTGELFF. For the CDR3, the DNA is TGTGCCAGCTCACCTTCGGACAGGGGGACCGGGGAGCTGTTTTTT. The entire variable domain, with the rest obtained from reference TRBV18 and TRBJ2-2, is as follows: NAGVMQNPRHLVRRRGQEARLRCSPMKGHSHVYWYRQLPEEGLKFMVYLQKENIIDESGMPKERFSAEFPKEGPSILRIQQVVRGDSAAYFCASSPSDRGTGELFFGEGSRLTVL.

V is TRBV11-2 and J is TRBJ1-5; D may be TRBD1 (6 bases). Per germline, CDR1 SGHAT and CDR2 FQNNGV. V shed 4 bases and J shed 2 bases, with 18 bases lying between them. The CDR3 is 17 residues long. The CDR3 region has the DNA TGTGCCAGCAGCTCAAAATGGGACAACATGGGCAATCAGCCCCAGCATTTT. It specifies CASSSKWDNMGNQPQHF.

The chain recombines TRBV13 with TRBJ2-1; 11 nucleotides match TRBD2. After removal of 5 bases from V and 8 bases from J, the junction contained 11 bases not matched to a gene. CDR1 and CDR2 from the germline V gene are PRHDT and FYEKMQ (reference sequence). The CDR3 is 16 residues long. The chain's CDR3 is CASSPRLAGGQYEQFF. The CDR3 nucleotides read TGTGCCAGCAGCCCAAGGCTAGCGGGAGGTCAGTATGAGCAGTTCTTC.

As for this clone: The DNA is left out, because the CDR3 cannot be placed on it with certainty; the CDR3 is given as TCRdb lists it. The chain joins TRBV2 to TRBJ2-2; the table's D call, TRBD2, has no DNA check behind it. CDR1 SNHLY and CDR2 FYNNEI come from the germline V gene. Including both end residues, the CDR3 is 15 amino acids long. The CDR3 spells CASNQRAFGAGELFF.

This rearrangement joins TRBV13 to TRBJ2-1; 9 nucleotides line up with TRBD1. The CDR3 totals 15 residues. With 4 bases clipped from V and 0 bases from J, the junction kept 1 base outside the gene matches. In germline, CDR1 is PRHDT, CDR2 FYEKMQ (reference sequence). CDR3 nucleotide sequence: TGTGCCAGCAGCTCGGACAGGGGCTCCTACAATGAGCAGTTCTTC. Protein: CASSSDRGSYNEQFF.

This clone came up many times. The chain has TRBV7-9 and TRBJ1-3; a weak D match, TRBD1 (6 bases). CDR3 length equals 15 residues. V lost 5 bases, J lost 3 bases, and 14 bases lay in between. From germline, CDR1 is SEHNR and CDR2 FQNEAQ (reference sequence). DNA of the CDR3: TGTGCCAGCAGCCCAACAGGGTTAGGTGGAAACACCATATATTTT. Its translation: CASSPTGLGGNTIYF.

This clone was seen a few times. The gene calls are TRBV4-1 and TRBJ2-7; a possible D gene is TRBD2 (5 bases). Germline CDR1 reads MGHRA; CDR2 reads YSYEKL. V lost 0 bases to trimming and J lost 6 bases, with 9 bases between them. CDR3 length: 13 amino acids. In DNA, the CDR3 is TGCGCCAGCAGCCAAGATCGGGATCGCGAGCAGTACTTC. This translates into CASSQDRDREQYF.

This rearrangement joins TRBV6-5 to TRBJ1-6, with D possibly matching TRBD1 (6 bases). Germline assignment: CDR1 MNHEY and CDR2 SVGAGI. V dropped 2 bases and J dropped 10 bases, with 15 bases sitting between them. The CDR3 is 15 residues long. The CDR3 loop reads CASSYQQGARSPLHF. CDR3 nucleotides: TGTGCCAGCAGTTACCAACAGGGAGCCCGGTCACCCCTCCACTTT.

This clone has a handful of counts. The rearrangement links TRBV19 to TRBJ2-7; TRBD2 agrees at 7 bases. The CDR3 is 13 residues long. Trimming removed 7 bases from V and 3 bases from J; junction bases left unmatched: 6. Germline V gives CDR1 LNHDA, CDR2 SQIVND (reference sequence). The CDR3 nucleotides are TGTGCCAGTAACGAGCGGGGCCGCTACGAGCAGTACTTC. It yields the protein CASNERGRYEQYF.